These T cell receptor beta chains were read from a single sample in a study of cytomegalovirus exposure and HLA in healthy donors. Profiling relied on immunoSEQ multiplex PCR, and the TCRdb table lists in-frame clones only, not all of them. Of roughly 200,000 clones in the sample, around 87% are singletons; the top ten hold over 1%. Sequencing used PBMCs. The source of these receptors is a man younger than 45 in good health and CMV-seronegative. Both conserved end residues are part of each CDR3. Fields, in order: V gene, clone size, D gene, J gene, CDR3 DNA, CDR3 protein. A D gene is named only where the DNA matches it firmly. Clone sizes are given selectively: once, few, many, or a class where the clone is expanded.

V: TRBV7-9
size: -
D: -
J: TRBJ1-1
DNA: TGTGCCAGCACCGATTCAAGACATTTGCAGTTCCCTGAAGCTTTCTTT
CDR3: CASTDSRHLQFPEAFF

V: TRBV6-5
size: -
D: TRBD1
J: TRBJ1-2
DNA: TGTGCCAGCAGCAGGGACAGGGACTATGGCTACACCTTC
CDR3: CASSRDRDYGYTF

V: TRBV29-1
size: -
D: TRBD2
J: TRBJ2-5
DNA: TGCAGCGTTGTACGACCTAGCGGGAGTTCAGAGCAGTACTTC
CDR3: CSVVRPSGSSEQYF

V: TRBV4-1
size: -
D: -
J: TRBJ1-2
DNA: TGCGCCAGCAGCCAAGTTGGGGGACTGTATGGCTACACCTTC
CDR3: CASSQVGGLYGYTF

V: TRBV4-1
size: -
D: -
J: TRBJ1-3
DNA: TGCGCCAGCAGCCAAGGTACAGGACCCTCTGGAAACACCATATATTTT
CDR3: CASSQGTGPSGNTIYF

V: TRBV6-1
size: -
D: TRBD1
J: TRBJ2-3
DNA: TGTGCCACCGCCGGGACAGGGACGGCCACAGATACGCAGTATTTT
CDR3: CATAGTGTATDTQYF

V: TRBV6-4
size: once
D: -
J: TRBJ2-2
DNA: TGTGCCAGCGTACCCGACGGGCAGGGTGATGGTAGGGAGCTGTTTTTT
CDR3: CASVPDGQGDGRELFF

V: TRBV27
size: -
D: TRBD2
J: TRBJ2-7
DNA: TGTGCCAGCAGTTCACTAAGCGGGACCTCCTACGAGCAGTACTTC
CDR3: CASSSLSGTSYEQYF

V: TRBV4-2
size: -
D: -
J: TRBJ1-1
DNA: TGTGCCAGCAGCCAAGAGTTATCCCGGACTGAAGCTTTCTTT
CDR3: CASSQELSRTEAFF

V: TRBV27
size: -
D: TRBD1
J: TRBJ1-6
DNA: TGTGCCAGCAGTTTAAGGACCGACAGGGGGCTGAATTCACCCCTCCACTTT
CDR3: CASSLRTDRGLNSPLHF

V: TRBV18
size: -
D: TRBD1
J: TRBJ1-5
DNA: TGTGCCAGCTCACCCTTACAGGGGGCTGAGCAGCCCCAGCATTTT
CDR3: CASSPLQGAEQPQHF

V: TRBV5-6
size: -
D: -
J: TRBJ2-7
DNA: TGTGCCAGCAGCTTGGGGGAACAGGGATACTACGAGCAGTACTTC
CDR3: CASSLGEQGYYEQYF

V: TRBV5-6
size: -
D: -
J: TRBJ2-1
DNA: TGTGCCAGCACCTTGGGCCCCGGACTATCTGGTGAGCAGTTCTTC
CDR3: CASTLGPGLSGEQFF

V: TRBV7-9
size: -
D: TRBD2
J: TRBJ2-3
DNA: TGTGCCAGCACCAACAGCGGGGACACAGATACGCAGTATTTT
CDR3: CASTNSGDTDTQYF

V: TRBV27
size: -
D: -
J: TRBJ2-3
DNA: TGTGCCAGCAGGGACCCTGGAGGGGCCACAGATACGCAGTATTTT
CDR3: CASRDPGGATDTQYF

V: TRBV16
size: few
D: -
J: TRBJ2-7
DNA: TGTGCCAGCAGCCACCCCGGAGCATCCTACGAGCAGTACTTC
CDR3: CASSHPGASYEQYF

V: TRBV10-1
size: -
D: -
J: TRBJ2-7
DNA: TGCGCCAGCAGTGAGCATCCGGTTACTCTATCCTACGAGCAGTACTTC
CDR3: CASSEHPVTLSYEQYF

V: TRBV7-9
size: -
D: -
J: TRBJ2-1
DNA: TGTGCCAGCAGCTTAGTCTTTCCAGGGAACGATGAGCAGTTCTTC
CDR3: CASSLVFPGNDEQFF

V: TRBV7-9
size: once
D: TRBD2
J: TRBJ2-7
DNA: TGTTCCAGCAGCTTATACCTAGCGGGGGAATTGACCTACGAGCAGTACTTC
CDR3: CSSSLYLAGELTYEQYF

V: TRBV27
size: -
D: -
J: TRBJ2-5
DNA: TGTGCCAGCAGGAGGGCGGACCAAGAGACCCAGTACTTC
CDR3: CASRRADQETQYF